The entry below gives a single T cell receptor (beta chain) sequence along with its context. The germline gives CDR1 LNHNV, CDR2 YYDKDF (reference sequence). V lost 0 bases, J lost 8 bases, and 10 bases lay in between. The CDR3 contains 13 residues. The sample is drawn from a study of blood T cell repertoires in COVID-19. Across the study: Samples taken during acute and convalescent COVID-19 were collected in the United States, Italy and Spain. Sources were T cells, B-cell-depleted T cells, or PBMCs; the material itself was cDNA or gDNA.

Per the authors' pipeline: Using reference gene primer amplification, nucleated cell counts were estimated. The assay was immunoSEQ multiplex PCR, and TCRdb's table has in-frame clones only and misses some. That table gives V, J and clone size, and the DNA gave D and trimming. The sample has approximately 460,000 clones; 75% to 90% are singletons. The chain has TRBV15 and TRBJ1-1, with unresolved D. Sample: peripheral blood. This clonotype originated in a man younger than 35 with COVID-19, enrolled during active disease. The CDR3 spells CATSRDHGREAFF. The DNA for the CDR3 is TGTGCCACCAGCAGAGATCACGGGAGGGAAGCTTTCTTT.